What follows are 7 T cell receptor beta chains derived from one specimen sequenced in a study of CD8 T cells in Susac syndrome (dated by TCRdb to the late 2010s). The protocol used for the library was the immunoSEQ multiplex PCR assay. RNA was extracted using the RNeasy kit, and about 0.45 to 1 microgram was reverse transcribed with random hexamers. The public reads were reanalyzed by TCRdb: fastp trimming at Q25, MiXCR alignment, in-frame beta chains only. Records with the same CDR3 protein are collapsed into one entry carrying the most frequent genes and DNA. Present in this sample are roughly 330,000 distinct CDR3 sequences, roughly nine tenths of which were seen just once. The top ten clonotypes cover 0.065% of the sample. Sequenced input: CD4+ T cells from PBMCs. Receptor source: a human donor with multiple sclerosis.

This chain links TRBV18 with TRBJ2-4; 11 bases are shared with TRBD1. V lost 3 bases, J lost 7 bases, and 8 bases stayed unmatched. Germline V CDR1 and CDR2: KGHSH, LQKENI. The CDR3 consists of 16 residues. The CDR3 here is CASSPAGTGGANIQYF. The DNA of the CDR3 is TGTGCCAGCTCACCGGCCGGGACAGGGGGTGCCAACATTCAGTACTTC.

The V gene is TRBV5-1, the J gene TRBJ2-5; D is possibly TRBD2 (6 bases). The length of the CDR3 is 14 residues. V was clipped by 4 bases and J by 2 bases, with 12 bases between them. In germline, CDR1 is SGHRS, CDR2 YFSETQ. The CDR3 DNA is TGCGCCAGCAGCGGGGGGATCGCGCAAGAGACCCAGTACTTC. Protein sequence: CASSGGIAQETQYF.

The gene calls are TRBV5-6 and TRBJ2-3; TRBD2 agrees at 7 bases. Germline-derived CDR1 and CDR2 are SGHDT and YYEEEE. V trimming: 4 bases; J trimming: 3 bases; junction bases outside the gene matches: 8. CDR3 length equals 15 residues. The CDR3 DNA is TGTGCCAGCAGCCTTGGACTAGATCGTACAGATACGCAGTATTTT. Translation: CASSLGLDRTDTQYF.

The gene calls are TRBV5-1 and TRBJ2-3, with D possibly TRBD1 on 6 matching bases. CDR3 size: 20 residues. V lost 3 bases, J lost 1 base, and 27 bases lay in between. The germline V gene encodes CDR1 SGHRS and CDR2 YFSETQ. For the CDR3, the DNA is TGCGCCAGCAGCTCTACAAATCTAAACCAAGGGACATACCGCACAGATACGCAGTATTTT. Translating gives CASSSTNLNQGTYRTDTQYF.

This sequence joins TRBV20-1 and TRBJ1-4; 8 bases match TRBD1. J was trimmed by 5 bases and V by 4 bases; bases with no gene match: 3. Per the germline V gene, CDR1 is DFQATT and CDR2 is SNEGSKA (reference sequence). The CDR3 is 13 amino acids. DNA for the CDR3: TGCAGTGCTATTAGGACAGGGAATGAAAAACTGTTTTTT. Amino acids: CSAIRTGNEKLFF.

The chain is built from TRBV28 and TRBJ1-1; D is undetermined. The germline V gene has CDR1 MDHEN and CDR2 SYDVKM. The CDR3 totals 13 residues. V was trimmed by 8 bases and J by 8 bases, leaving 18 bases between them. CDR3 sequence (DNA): TGTGCCAGCCACTCCCCCCCCCAGGTGGAAGCTTTCTTT. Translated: CASHSPPQVEAFF.

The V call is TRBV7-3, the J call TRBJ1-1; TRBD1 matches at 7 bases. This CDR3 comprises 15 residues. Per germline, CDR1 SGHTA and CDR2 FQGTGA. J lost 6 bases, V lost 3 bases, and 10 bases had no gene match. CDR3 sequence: CASSFAKTGSAEAFF. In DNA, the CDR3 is TGTGCCAGCAGCTTCGCCAAGACAGGGTCTGCTGAAGCTTTCTTT.